The 23 T cell receptor beta chains in this list originate from one sample, sequenced in a study of blood T cell repertoires in COVID-19. Assay: immunoSEQ multiplex PCR; the TCRdb copy retains only in-frame clones and omits some. The data show about 47,000 clones, roughly nine tenths seen once. Sequencing was done on a sample of peripheral blood. Receptors were obtained from a man in his 70s with active COVID-19.

V usage is TRBV19 and J usage is TRBJ2-2; TRBD1 aligns across 9 bases. The CDR3 runs 17 residues. V trimming: 4 bases; J trimming: 0 bases; junction bases outside the gene matches: 6. Looked up from germline, CDR1 is LNHDA and CDR2 is SQIVND (reference sequence). CDR3: CASSRKDRGSNTGELFF. As DNA, the CDR3 is TGTGCCAGTAGTAGGAAGGACAGGGGATCGAACACCGGGGAGCTGTTTTTT.

The rearrangement joins TRBV5-1 to TRBJ1-1, with 11 bases aligning to TRBD1. The germline gives CDR1 SGHRS, CDR2 YFSETQ. V trimming: 4 bases; J trimming: 4 bases; junction bases outside the gene matches: 3. This CDR3 region has 14 residues. CDR3 sequence (DNA): TGCGCCAGCAGCGCGGGACAGGGGGGCACTGAAGCTTTCTTT. Protein: CASSAGQGGTEAFF.

V and J are TRBV14 and TRBJ2-7, with D unclear. Germline loops: CDR1 SGHDN, CDR2 FVKESK. CDR3 length: 11 amino acids. Trimming cost V 3 bases and J 5 bases, with 5 bases left between them. This CDR3 is CASSQSNEQYF. CDR3 DNA sequence: TGTGCCAGCAGCCAGTCTAACGAGCAGTACTTC.

The chain couples TRBV7-9 to TRBJ2-3, with 9 bases matching TRBD2. CDR3 length: 16 amino acids. CDR1 is SEHNR and CDR2 is FQNEAQ in the germline V gene (reference sequence). J gave up 1 base and V 1 base, and 3 bases lay outside the gene matches. CDR3 region: CASSLEPSGGTDTQYF. The CDR3 DNA follows: TGTGCCAGCAGCTTAGAGCCTAGCGGGGGCACAGATACGCAGTATTTT.

The chain recombines TRBV5-1 with TRBJ1-4, with unresolved D. Germline CDR1 is SGHRS and CDR2 is YFSETQ. Trimming left V 4 bases short and J 3 bases short, with 10 bases between. The CDR3 totals 14 residues. CDR3 in amino acids: CASSTGSPNEKLFF. The CDR3 nucleotides are TGCGCCAGCAGCACGGGGTCCCCTAATGAAAAACTGTTTTTT.

This clone has only one observation. The chain couples TRBV5-1 to TRBJ1-3; D gene ambiguous. From germline, CDR1 is SGHRS and CDR2 YFSETQ. CDR3 size: 13 residues. Between the trimmed V and J ends, which lost 4 bases and 7 bases, there was a span of 12 bases. The CDR3 sequence is CASSPFGDNTIYF. The CDR3 region has the DNA TGCGCCAGCAGCCCCTTTGGAGATAACACCATATATTTT.

This clone was observed once. The germline gene is not matched at one end of the junction; a read error may be the cause. This chain joins TRBV2 and TRBJ2-7, with a tentative D call TRBD1 (5 bases). Germline CDR1 is SNHLY and CDR2 is FYNNEI. There are 12 residues in the CDR3. CDR3 region: CAGRVSSYEQYF. The CDR3 DNA reads TGTGCCGGCAGGGTGAGCTCCTACGAGCAGTACTTC.

The CDR3 loop reads CASSAAGQETQYF. The CDR3 nucleotides read TGTGCCAGCAGTGCGGCGGGCCAAGAGACCCAGTACTTC. The V call is TRBV25-1, the J call TRBJ2-5; TRBD2 is a possible D gene (5 bases). Trimming pared 4 bases from V and 1 base from J, leaving 7 bases between. Germline V gene lookup returns CDR1 MGHDK and CDR2 SYGVNS. This CDR3 contains 13 residues.

This sequence joins TRBV4-2 and TRBJ1-4; D is unresolved. Germline loops: CDR1 LGHNA, CDR2 YNFKEQ. V shed 0 bases and J shed 5 bases, with 13 bases lying between them. This CDR3 has 16 residues. The CDR3 reads CASSQDTGFENEKLFF. DNA of the CDR3: TGTGCCAGCAGCCAAGATACGGGGTTCGAGAATGAAAAACTGTTTTTT.

This chain links TRBV7-2 with TRBJ2-5; TRBD2 is a possible D gene (7 bases). CDR1 is SGHTA and CDR2 is FQGNSA in the germline V gene. This CDR3 is built from 15 residues. V lost 5 bases to trimming and J lost 4 bases, with 17 bases between them. CDR3 residues: CASSQITGGPETQYF. The CDR3 region has the DNA TGTGCCAGCAGCCAGATTACCGGGGGGCCAGAGACCCAGTACTTC.

Turning to this clone: One end of the junction fails to match germline, which may point to a read error. This rearrangement joins TRBV19 to TRBJ1-1; the match to TRBD1 covers 12 bases. From germline, CDR1 is LNHDA and CDR2 SQIVND (reference sequence). The CDR3 runs 16 residues. CDR3 DNA sequence: TGTGCCAGTAGTATAGGGGACAGGGGGCGCAAAACTGCAGCTTTCTTT. Its translation: CASSIGDRGRKTAAFF.

The genes are TRBV7-9 and TRBJ2-3, with D tentatively TRBD2 (5 bases). Between the trimmed V and J ends, which lost 3 bases and 1 base, there was a span of 11 bases. This CDR3 has 15 residues. The V gene's germline CDR1 is SEHNR and CDR2 FQNEAQ (reference sequence). The CDR3 nucleotides read TGTGCCAGCAGCTTTAACAACGGGGGCACAGATACGCAGTATTTT. This sequence encodes CASSFNNGGTDTQYF.

This clone has a handful of counts. This chain joins TRBV2 and TRBJ2-7, with D perhaps TRBD1 (6 bases). V lost 2 bases and J lost 8, with 13 bases in between. Per germline, CDR1 SNHLY and CDR2 FYNNEI. CDR3 size: 13 residues. For the CDR3, the DNA is TGTGCCAGCAGTGAAAAGAGGCAGGGGCAGCAGTACTTC. It translates to CASSEKRQGQQYF.

CDR3 sequence reads: CAWSNVPTRNYGYTF. The CDR3 DNA is TGTGCCTGGAGTAATGTGCCCACGCGGAACTATGGCTACACCTTC. The chain recombines TRBV30 with TRBJ1-2, with D hard to call. Germline assignment: CDR1 GTSNPN and CDR2 SVGIG (reference sequence). V was shortened by 2 bases and J by 2 bases, with 15 bases between the two germline ends. This CDR3 has 15 residues.

CDR3 DNA: TGTGCCAGCAGTCCCCGACTAGCGGGGGGTTACGAGCAGTACTTC. This translates into CASSPRLAGGYEQYF. This chain links TRBV6-5 with TRBJ2-7; 13 bases match TRBD2. There are 15 residues in the CDR3. The V and J ends lost 5 bases and 4 bases, in that order; junction bases with no gene match: 5. From germline, CDR1 is MNHEY and CDR2 SVGAGI.

CDR3 DNA: TGTGCCAGCAGTTTAAAGGGGGCGGGAGGCTACACCTTC. This sequence encodes CASSLKGAGGYTF. The V and J genes are TRBV27 and TRBJ1-2, with TRBD1 identical over 7 bases. Unmatched junction bases numbered 5, after V lost 2 bases and J lost 8 bases. Germline CDR1 MNHEY, CDR2 SMNVEV (reference sequence). The CDR3 is made up of 13 amino acids.

V and J are TRBV4-3 and TRBJ1-2, with TRBD1 identical over 9 bases. Per the germline V gene, CDR1 is LGHNA and CDR2 is YSLEER. The CDR3 is 14 residues long. V lost 4 bases, J lost 7 bases, and 7 bases stayed unmatched. The CDR3 bases are TGCGCCAGCAGCCCCCAAGGGACAGGGTCTGGCTACACCTTC. This translates into CASSPQGTGSGYTF.

The rearrangement uses TRBV6-5 and TRBJ2-3; D not resolved. Germline V gene lookup returns CDR1 MNHEY and CDR2 SVGAGI. This CDR3 has 14 amino acids. V dropped 6 bases and J dropped 0 bases, with 10 bases sitting between them. The CDR3 DNA follows: TGTGCCAGCAGCCCGAAAACTAGCACAGATACGCAGTATTTT. Residues: CASSPKTSTDTQYF.

The chain combines TRBV27 with TRBJ2-2; the D gene is possibly TRBD1 (6 bases). Deletions cut 3 bases from V and 3 bases from J, with 11 bases between. Per the germline V gene, CDR1 is MNHEY and CDR2 is SMNVEV (reference sequence). CDR3 size: 15 residues. In nucleotides, the CDR3 is TGTGCCAGCAGTTTTTGGGGGCCCGACACCGGGGAGCTGTTTTTT. Translation: CASSFWGPDTGELFF.

This rearrangement joins TRBV28 to TRBJ1-5, with 7 bases aligning to TRBD1. The germline CDR1 and CDR2 sequences are MDHEN and SYDVKM. Trimming at V came to 7 bases and at J to 0 bases, leaving 6 bases not matched to a gene. The CDR3 is 15 residues long. As DNA, the CDR3 is TGTGCCAGCACAACAGGGGCACTTAGCAATCAGCCCCAGCATTTT. It codes for CASTTGALSNQPQHF.

The genes are TRBV29-1 and TRBJ2-5; 12 nucleotides match TRBD1. Germline values: CDR1 SQVTM, CDR2 ANQGSEA. J was trimmed by 1 base and V by 6 bases; bases with no gene match: 3. The length of the CDR3 is 14 residues. CDR3 coding DNA: TGCAGCGTAAGGGACAGGGGGCCCCAAGAGACCCAGTACTTC. Translation: CSVRDRGPQETQYF. Looking up the rest from reference TRBV29-1 and TRBJ2-5 gives the full variable domain: SAVISQKPSRDICQRGTSLTIQCQVDSQVTMMFWYRQQPGQSLTLIATANQGSEATYESGFVIDKFPISRPNLTFSTLTVSNMSPEDSSIYLCSVRDRGPQETQYFGPGTRLLVL.

This chain uses TRBV28 with TRBJ1-6, with D possibly TRBD1 on 6 matching bases. Trimming stripped 5 bases from V and 1 base from J, with 12 bases between. Germline V gene lookup returns CDR1 MDHEN and CDR2 SYDVKM. The CDR3 length is 16 residues. The CDR3 DNA sequence: TGTGCCAGCAGTGCGAGGGGGAGTTCCTATAATTCACCCCTCCACTTT. Its translation is CASSARGSSYNSPLHF.

J is TRBJ1-2 and V is TRBV28, with a weak D call TRBD1 (6 bases). Germline CDR1 and CDR2: MDHEN and SYDVKM. The CDR3 spans 14 residues. Trimming removed 4 bases at V and 9 bases at J, with 18 bases between. In DNA, the CDR3 is TGTGCCAGCAGTTCTCCTACATCAGGGGTGCGCTACACCTTC. Translating gives CASSSPTSGVRYTF.